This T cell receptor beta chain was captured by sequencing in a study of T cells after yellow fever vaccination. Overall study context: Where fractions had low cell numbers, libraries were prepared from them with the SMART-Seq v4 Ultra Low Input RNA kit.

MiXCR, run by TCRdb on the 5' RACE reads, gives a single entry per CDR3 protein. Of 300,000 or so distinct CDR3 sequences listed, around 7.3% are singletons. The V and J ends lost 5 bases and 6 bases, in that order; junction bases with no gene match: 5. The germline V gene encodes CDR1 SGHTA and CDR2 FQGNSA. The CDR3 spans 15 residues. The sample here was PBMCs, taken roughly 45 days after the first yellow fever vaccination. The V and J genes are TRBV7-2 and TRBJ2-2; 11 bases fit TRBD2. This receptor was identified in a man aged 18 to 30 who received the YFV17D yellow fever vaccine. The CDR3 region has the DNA TGTGCCAGCAGCCGGCGACTAGCGGGGTCCGGGGAGCTGTTTTTT. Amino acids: CASSRRLAGSGELFF.